Listed below are T cell receptor beta chains from one sample, sequenced in a study of blood T cell repertoires in COVID-19. TCRdb's copy holds only in-frame clones and misses some; the assay was immunoSEQ multiplex PCR. Seen here are 330,000 or so clones, around nine tenths observed once, and the top ten hold about 5%. The sample taken for sequencing was PBMCs or T cells enriched from blood (not recorded which). Receptor source: a young man who had recovered from COVID-19. Both conserved end residues are part of each CDR3. A D gene is named only where the DNA matches it firmly. Only some rows state a clone size, as once, few, many or a class for expanded clones.

v_gene	abundance	j_gene	d_gene	CDR3nt	CDR3aa
TRBV6-5	-	TRBJ1-6	-	TGTGCCAGCAGTCGACAGGACTATAATTCACCCCTCCACTTT	CASSRQDYNSPLHF
TRBV9	-	TRBJ1-2	TRBD1	TGTGCCAGCAGCGCAAGATCGGACAGGGAAGCCTATGGCTACACCTTC	CASSARSDREAYGYTF
TRBV6-5	-	TRBJ2-7	-	TGTGCCAGCAGCCGAGGTGGTGAAACCTACGAGCAGTACTTC	CASSRGGETYEQYF
TRBV5-4	once	TRBJ2-7	-	TGTGCCAGCAGGGGGTGGGGTAGCGACGAGCAGTACTTC	CASRGWGSDEQYF
TRBV4-1	-	TRBJ1-6	-	TGCGCCAGCAGCCAAGATACGGCGGGGGGCCAACCCCTCCACTTT	CASSQDTAGGQPLHF
TRBV5-1	-	TRBJ2-5	TRBD1	TGCGCCAGCAGCCCGGGACAGGGTGGTATTGAAGAGACCCAGTACTTC	CASSPGQGGIEETQYF
TRBV5-1	-	TRBJ1-2	-	TGCGCCAGCAGCCCGACGGAACTTGTAACTATGGGCTACACCTTC	CASSPTELVTMGYTF
TRBV11-3	-	TRBJ2-2	TRBD2	TGTGCCAGCAGCTTAGATATTCCCTTGCGGGGGTTGGGCGTCACCGGGGAGCTGTTTTTT	CASSLDIPLRGLGVTGELFF
TRBV19	once	TRBJ1-5	TRBD1	TGTGCCAGTAGGACAGGGGGATCCTATCAGCCCCAGCATTTT	CASRTGGSYQPQHF
TRBV18	-	TRBJ2-3	TRBD2	TGTGCCAGCTCACCCGGACTAGCGGGGGGGCGTATCACAGATACGCAGTATTTT	CASSPGLAGGRITDTQYF
TRBV24-1	-	TRBJ2-5	-	TGTGCCACCAGCGCTCAGGACACGATCCAAGAGACCCAGTACTTC	CATSAQDTIQETQYF
TRBV18	-	TRBJ2-7	TRBD2	TGTGCCAGCTCACCAAGTTCCGGGACTAGCGGGGTATACGAGCAGTACTTC	CASSPSSGTSGVYEQYF
TRBV5-1	-	TRBJ2-1	-	TGCGCCAGCAGCCCGGACACCTACTCCTACAATGAGCAGTTCTTC	CASSPDTYSYNEQFF
TRBV2	-	TRBJ2-5	TRBD2	TGTGCCAGCAGCCTTGGACTAGAGATTCAAGAGACCCAGTACTTC	CASSLGLEIQETQYF
TRBV5-6	-	TRBJ2-7	-	TGTGCCAGCAGCCCCGGGACATCCCTCTACGAGCAGTACTTC	CASSPGTSLYEQYF
TRBV9	-	TRBJ2-7	TRBD1	TGTGCCAGCAGCCGGGGACAGGGGGGGTCCGAGCAGTACTTC	CASSRGQGGSEQYF
TRBV9	-	TRBJ1-2	TRBD1	TGTGCCAGCAGCGTTGGGCCAGGGGGCAACTATGGCTACACCTTC	CASSVGPGGNYGYTF
TRBV29-1	-	TRBJ2-2	TRBD1	TGCAGCGTCGCTGGACAGGGGGTGAACACCGGGGAGCTGTTTTTT	CSVAGQGVNTGELFF
TRBV15	-	TRBJ1-6	TRBD1	TGTGCCACCAGCAGAGATCTTTGGGGACAGTCCAAAAATTCACCCCTCCACTTT	CATSRDLWGQSKNSPLHF
TRBV27	once	TRBJ2-7	-	TGTGCCAGCAGCCCCTCGTGGGGCGACCAGACCTACGAGCAGTACTTC	CASSPSWGDQTYEQYF
TRBV5-1	-	TRBJ2-1	TRBD1	TGCGCCAGCAGCGGGGGACAGACCTACAATGAGCAGTTCTTC	CASSGGQTYNEQFF
TRBV11-3	-	TRBJ1-1	-	TGTGCCAGCAGCAGCGGGGGGACTGAAGCTTTCTTT	CASSSGGTEAFF
TRBV11-3	-	TRBJ1-1	-	TGTGCCAGCAGCTTTGGGGGAGGCACTGAAGCTTTCTTT	CASSFGGGTEAFF
TRBV28	-	TRBJ2-5	TRBD1	TGTGCCAGCAGTCCTTGGACAGGGGGACAAGAGACCCAGTACTTC	CASSPWTGGQETQYF
TRBV6-5	-	TRBJ1-2	-	TGTGCCAGCAGTCCATTAGGACAGCCAACCGGGGGCTACACCTTC	CASSPLGQPTGGYTF
TRBV6-2/TRBV6-3	-	TRBJ2-3	TRBD2	TGTGCCAGCAGCCCCGGGACTAGCGGGGTAGATACGCAGTATTTT	CASSPGTSGVDTQYF
TRBV18	few	TRBJ2-7	TRBD1	TGTGCCAGCTCACCAACGGGACAGTCCTACGAGCAGTACTTC	CASSPTGQSYEQYF
TRBV9	-	TRBJ2-5	TRBD2	TGTGCCAGCAGCGTTAGCGGGGGGCGGGAGACCCAGTACTTC	CASSVSGGRETQYF
TRBV19	-	TRBJ2-1	TRBD2	TGTGCCAGTAGTTTCTCCGGGGCTAGCGGGGTAAATGAGCAGTTCTTC	CASSFSGASGVNEQFF
TRBV10-3	-	TRBJ2-7	-	TGTGCCATCAGCCTTGGAGGCAGCTCCTACGAGCAGTACTTC	CAISLGGSSYEQYF
TRBV7-2	-	TRBJ2-7	-	TGTGCCAGCAGCTTAAGTTCGGGGGACTACGAGCAGTACTTC	CASSLSSGDYEQYF
TRBV13	-	TRBJ2-7	-	TGTGCCAGCAGCATGGACACCTTTAGAGAGCAGTACTTC	CASSMDTFREQYF
TRBV12-3/TRBV12-4	few	TRBJ1-1	-	TGTGCCAGCTTGAGGCATCCCAAAGCTTTCTTT	CASLRHPKAFF
TRBV5-1	-	TRBJ2-3	-	TGCGCCAGCAGCTTGGTAGACAGGTTCACAGATACGCAGTATTTT	CASSLVDRFTDTQYF
TRBV9	-	TRBJ1-1	TRBD1	TGTGCCAGCAGCGAGACAGGGGCGAACACTGAAGCTTTCTTT	CASSETGANTEAFF
TRBV20-1	-	TRBJ1-2	TRBD1	TGCAGTGCTAGTGAGGGGGCACAGGGGTTTGGCTACACCTTC	CSASEGAQGFGYTF
TRBV30	-	TRBJ2-1	-	TGTGCCTGGACTAAAATGGCTGAGGATGAGCAGTTCTTC	CAWTKMAEDEQFF
TRBV28	-	TRBJ2-7	TRBD1	TGTGCCAGCAGTACCGGGACAGGGGACTACGAGCAGTACTTC	CASSTGTGDYEQYF
TRBV7-2	-	TRBJ2-3	-	TGTGCCAGCAGCTTAAGTTCGCTGATAAGCGGAGATACGCAGTATTTT	CASSLSSLISGDTQYF
TRBV28	-	TRBJ2-7	TRBD2	TGTGCCAGCAGTTTCCAAGCGGGGCTAATTTACGAGCAGTACTTC	CASSFQAGLIYEQYF
TRBV24-1	-	TRBJ2-3	-	TGTGCCACCAGTGATTTTGGACAAAGTACAGATACGCAGTATTTT	CATSDFGQSTDTQYF
TRBV15	-	TRBJ2-5	-	TGTGCCACCAGCAGAGGCCGCGGCGAGACCCAGTACTTC	CATSRGRGETQYF
TRBV18	-	TRBJ1-1	TRBD1	TGTGCCAGCTCAACCCGCGGACAGGGCTACACTGAAGCTTTCTTT	CASSTRGQGYTEAFF
TRBV5-1	-	TRBJ2-3	TRBD2	TGCGCCAGCAGCCCGGGGGCTAGCGGGAACACAGATACGCAGTATTTT	CASSPGASGNTDTQYF
TRBV28	once	TRBJ2-7	-	TGTGCCAGCAGTTTCGGACAGCGAACCTACGAGCAGTACTTC	CASSFGQRTYEQYF